Listed below are T cell receptor beta chains from one sample, sequenced in a study of blood T cells in healthy people across ages. TCRdb ran MiXCR on the 5' RACE reads and lists one entry per CDR3 protein. Among some 640,000 distinct CDR3 sequences, approximately 50% were seen once, and the ten largest hold around 32%. The sample taken for sequencing was blood. These receptor sequences come from a woman in her sixties or seventies in good health. Each CDR3 is given with its conserved first and last residue. The order of the fields is clone size, J gene, CDR3 length, D gene, V gene, CDR3 DNA, CDR3 protein. The D gene is left open where the match is weak. Clone size is given for some rows only: seen once, a few or many times, or a class if the clone is expanded.

abundance: -
j_gene: TRBJ2-7
len: 16
d_gene: -
v_gene: TRBV15
CDR3nt: TGTGCCACCAGCAGAGATTCTGGGACCGGCTCCTACGAGCAGTACTTC
CDR3aa: CATSRDSGTGSYEQYF

abundance: few
j_gene: TRBJ1-1
len: 16
d_gene: -
v_gene: TRBV15
CDR3nt: TGTGCCACCACCGGGGGAGAGGTGCATATGAACACTGAAGCTTTCTTT
CDR3aa: CATTGGEVHMNTEAFF

abundance: -
j_gene: TRBJ2-6
len: 17
d_gene: TRBD1
v_gene: TRBV12-3/TRBV12-4
CDR3nt: TGTGCCAGCAAGTTAAGGACAGGGAACTCTGGGGCCAACGTCCTGACTTTC
CDR3aa: CASKLRTGNSGANVLTF

abundance: few
j_gene: TRBJ1-6
len: 16
d_gene: -
v_gene: TRBV28
CDR3nt: TGTGCCAGCAGTTCAAAGGGGATATATTATAATTCACCCCTCCACTTT
CDR3aa: CASSSKGIYYNSPLHF

abundance: -
j_gene: TRBJ1-1
len: 13
d_gene: -
v_gene: TRBV29-1
CDR3nt: TGCAGCGTTGACAGGGTTATGAACACTGAAGCTTTCTTT
CDR3aa: CSVDRVMNTEAFF

abundance: -
j_gene: TRBJ1-2
len: 12
d_gene: -
v_gene: TRBV29-1
CDR3nt: TGCAGCGGAACCGTTGGCACCTATGGCTACACCTTC
CDR3aa: CSGTVGTYGYTF

abundance: -
j_gene: TRBJ2-1
len: 14
d_gene: TRBD2
v_gene: TRBV5-1
CDR3nt: TGCGCCAGCAGCTTTATAGCGGGAGCTGATGAGCAGTTCTTC
CDR3aa: CASSFIAGADEQFF

abundance: few
j_gene: TRBJ2-7
len: 14
d_gene: -
v_gene: TRBV28
CDR3nt: TGTGCCAGCAGTGTCGCCGGGACGTCCTTAAGGCAGTACTTC
CDR3aa: CASSVAGTSLRQYF

abundance: -
j_gene: TRBJ1-2
len: 15
d_gene: TRBD1
v_gene: TRBV27
CDR3nt: TGTGCCGGCAGACCATTTGGACAGGGGGCGGGAGGCTACACCTTC
CDR3aa: CAGRPFGQGAGGYTF

abundance: -
j_gene: TRBJ2-3
len: 15
d_gene: -
v_gene: TRBV11-2
CDR3nt: TGTGCCAGCAGTTTACGGACTCTTTACACAGATACGCAGTATTTT
CDR3aa: CASSLRTLYTDTQYF

abundance: -
j_gene: TRBJ2-3
len: 16
d_gene: TRBD1
v_gene: TRBV30
CDR3nt: TGTGCCTGGAGTAGTGGGGACAGGGGTAGCACAGATACGCAGTATTTT
CDR3aa: CAWSSGDRGSTDTQYF

abundance: few
j_gene: TRBJ2-7
len: 15
d_gene: TRBD2
v_gene: TRBV9
CDR3nt: TGTGCCAGCAGCGTAGTGGGAGGGATAGGCTACGAGCAGTACTTC
CDR3aa: CASSVVGGIGYEQYF

abundance: -
j_gene: TRBJ2-3
len: 20
d_gene: TRBD1
v_gene: TRBV27
CDR3nt: TGTGCCAGCAGTTTGAAACCGCCGGGACAGGGGCAGCTCCTCACAGATACGCAGTATTTT
CDR3aa: CASSLKPPGQGQLLTDTQYF

abundance: few
j_gene: TRBJ2-1
len: 14
d_gene: -
v_gene: TRBV10-3
CDR3nt: TGTGCCATCAGTGTAGGTAGCTCCTACAATGAGCAGTTCTTC
CDR3aa: CAISVGSSYNEQFF

abundance: -
j_gene: TRBJ2-7
len: 15
d_gene: TRBD2
v_gene: TRBV6-5
CDR3nt: TGTGCCAGCAGTGTGTTCGGGACTACTGTAGGGGAGCAGTACTTC
CDR3aa: CASSVFGTTVGEQYF

abundance: once
j_gene: TRBJ2-7
len: 17
d_gene: -
v_gene: TRBV4-3
CDR3nt: TGCGCCAGCAGCCAAGATCTATTAGGACCGAGCTACAATGAGCAGTACTTC
CDR3aa: CASSQDLLGPSYNEQYF

abundance: -
j_gene: TRBJ2-7
len: 13
d_gene: -
v_gene: TRBV27
CDR3nt: TGTGCCAGCAGTTTTAACAATCCCTACGAGCAGTACTTC
CDR3aa: CASSFNNPYEQYF

abundance: -
j_gene: TRBJ2-3
len: 18
d_gene: TRBD2
v_gene: TRBV9
CDR3nt: TGTGCCAGCAGCGACGGGACTAGCGGGAGAGCTAGCACAGATACGCAGTATTTT
CDR3aa: CASSDGTSGRASTDTQYF

abundance: -
j_gene: TRBJ2-5
len: 15
d_gene: TRBD1
v_gene: TRBV5-1
CDR3nt: TGCGCCAGCAGCTCATTACAGGGGGCGCGAGAGACCCAGTACTTC
CDR3aa: CASSSLQGARETQYF

abundance: -
j_gene: TRBJ1-2
len: 15
d_gene: -
v_gene: TRBV5-5
CDR3nt: TGTGCCAGCAGCTTGGGTAGGACAGAGGACTATGGCTACACCTTC
CDR3aa: CASSLGRTEDYGYTF

abundance: -
j_gene: TRBJ2-7
len: 14
d_gene: -
v_gene: TRBV20-1
CDR3nt: TGCAGTGCTAGAGAGAGGGCGGGGGCTAACGAGCAGTACTTC
CDR3aa: CSARERAGANEQYF

abundance: -
j_gene: TRBJ1-1
len: 11
d_gene: -
v_gene: TRBV2
CDR3nt: TGTGCCAGCAGTCGGTCGGATGAAGCTTTCTTT
CDR3aa: CASSRSDEAFF

abundance: -
j_gene: TRBJ2-7
len: 16
d_gene: -
v_gene: TRBV7-2
CDR3nt: TGTGCCAGCAGCTTAGACCGACAGCGCAGCTCCTACGAGCAGTACTTC
CDR3aa: CASSLDRQRSSYEQYF

abundance: -
j_gene: TRBJ2-2
len: 16
d_gene: TRBD1
v_gene: TRBV7-2
CDR3nt: TGTGCCAGCAGCTTAGAGGACAGGGGGCGCACCGGGGAGCTGTTTTTT
CDR3aa: CASSLEDRGRTGELFF

abundance: -
j_gene: TRBJ2-3
len: 16
d_gene: TRBD2
v_gene: TRBV20-1
CDR3nt: TGCAGTGCTAGAGTTGGCGGGAGGAGTCTCACAGATACGCAGTATTTT
CDR3aa: CSARVGGRSLTDTQYF

abundance: -
j_gene: TRBJ2-7
len: 14
d_gene: TRBD2
v_gene: TRBV29-1
CDR3nt: TGCAGCGTTGAAATAGCGGGAGGTCCGTACGAGCAGTACTTC
CDR3aa: CSVEIAGGPYEQYF